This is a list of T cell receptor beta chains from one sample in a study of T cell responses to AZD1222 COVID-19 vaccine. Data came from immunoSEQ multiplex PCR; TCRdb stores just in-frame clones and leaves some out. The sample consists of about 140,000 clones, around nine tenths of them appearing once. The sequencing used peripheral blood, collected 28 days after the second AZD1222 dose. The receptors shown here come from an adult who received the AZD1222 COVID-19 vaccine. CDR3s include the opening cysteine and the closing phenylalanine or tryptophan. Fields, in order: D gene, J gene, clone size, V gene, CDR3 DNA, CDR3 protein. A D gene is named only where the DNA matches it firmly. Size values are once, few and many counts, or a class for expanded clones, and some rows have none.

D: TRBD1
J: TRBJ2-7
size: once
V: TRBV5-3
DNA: TGTGCCAGAAGGTATTACCCCCGGGACAGGGGTGTGTACGAGCAGTACTTC
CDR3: CARRYYPRDRGVYEQYF

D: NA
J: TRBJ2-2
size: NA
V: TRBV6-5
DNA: TGTGCCAGCATAATGAGCGTCTGGGACACCGGGGAGCTGTTTTTT
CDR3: CASIMSVWDTGELFF

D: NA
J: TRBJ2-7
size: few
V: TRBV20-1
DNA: TGCAGTGCTAGTGGCGGAAGAACTACCTACGAGCAGTACTTC
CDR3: CSASGGRTTYEQYF

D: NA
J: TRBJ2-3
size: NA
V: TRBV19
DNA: TGTGCCAGTAGGAGAGGGACGGCGGGCACAGATACGCAGTATTTT
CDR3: CASRRGTAGTDTQYF

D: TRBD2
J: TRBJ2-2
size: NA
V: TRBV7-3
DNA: TGTGCCAGCAGCCCCACTAGCGGGAGGGCTGGGTACACCGGGGAGCTGTTTTTT
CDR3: CASSPTSGRAGYTGELFF

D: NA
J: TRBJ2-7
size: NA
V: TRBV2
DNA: TGTGCCAGCAGTGAAATGCGGGACAACTCCTACGAGCAGTACTTC
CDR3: CASSEMRDNSYEQYF

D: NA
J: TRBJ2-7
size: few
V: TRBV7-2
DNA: TGTGCCAGCAGCTTATCCCCGGGCCAGGGCGACCACGAGCAGTACTTC
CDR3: CASSLSPGQGDHEQYF

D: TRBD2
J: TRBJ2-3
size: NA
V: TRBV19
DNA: TGTGCCAGTAGAGGACTAGCGGGCACAGATACGCAGTATTTT
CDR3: CASRGLAGTDTQYF

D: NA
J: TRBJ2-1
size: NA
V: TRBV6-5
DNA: TGTGCCAGCAGTTACGAGGGTTTAGAGCAGTTCTTC
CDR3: CASSYEGLEQFF

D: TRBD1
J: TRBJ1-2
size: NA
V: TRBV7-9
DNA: TGTGCCAGCAGCTTAGCCGACAGGGAGGCAGGTGGCTACACCTTC
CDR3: CASSLADREAGGYTF

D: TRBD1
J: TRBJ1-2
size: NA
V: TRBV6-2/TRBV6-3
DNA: TGTGCCAGCAGTTACTCGTGGGGACAGGGGGACTATGGCTACACCTTC
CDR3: CASSYSWGQGDYGYTF

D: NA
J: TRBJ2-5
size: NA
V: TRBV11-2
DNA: TGTGCCAGCAGCCCCGGGACTGGGCAAGAGACCCAGTACTTC
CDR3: CASSPGTGQETQYF

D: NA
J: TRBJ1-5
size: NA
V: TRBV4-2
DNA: TGTGCCAGCAGCCCCGACGGGGGACTCCAGCATTTT
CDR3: CASSPDGGLQHF

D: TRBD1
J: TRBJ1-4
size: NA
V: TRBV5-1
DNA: TGCGCCAGCAGCATGGGACAGGCTGATAATGAAAAACTGTTTTTT
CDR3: CASSMGQADNEKLFF

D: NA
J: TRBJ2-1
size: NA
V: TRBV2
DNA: TGTGCCAGCAGTTGGACCTACAATGAGCAGTTCTTC
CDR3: CASSWTYNEQFF

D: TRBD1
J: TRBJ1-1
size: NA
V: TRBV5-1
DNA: TGCGCCAGCAGCTTCTTTATACGGGACAGGATGAACACTGAAGCTTTCTTT
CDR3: CASSFFIRDRMNTEAFF

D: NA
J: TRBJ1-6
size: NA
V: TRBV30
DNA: TGTGCCATAACCCAGGTGCGGACCCTCCACTTT
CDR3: CAITQVRTLHF

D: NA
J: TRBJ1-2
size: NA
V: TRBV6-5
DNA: TGTGCCAGCAGATGGGGGTATGGCTACACCTTC
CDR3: CASRWGYGYTF

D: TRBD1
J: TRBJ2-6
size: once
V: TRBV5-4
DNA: TGTGCCAGCAGCATACTACAGGGGGCTGGGGCCAACGTCCTGACTTTC
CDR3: CASSILQGAGANVLTF

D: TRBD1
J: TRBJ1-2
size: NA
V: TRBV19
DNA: TGTGCCAGTAGATCCGACAGGGTCCATGGCTACACCTTC
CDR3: CASRSDRVHGYTF

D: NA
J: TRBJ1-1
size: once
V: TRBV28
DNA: TGTGCCAGCAGTTCCTTCAGGGGTGAAGCTTTCTTT
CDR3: CASSSFRGEAFF

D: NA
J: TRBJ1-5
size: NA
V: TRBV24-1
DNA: TGTGCCACCAGTGAGTCTAATCAGCCCCAGCATTTT
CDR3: CATSESNQPQHF

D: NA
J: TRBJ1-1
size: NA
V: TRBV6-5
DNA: TGTGCCAGCAGTTACACCCTAGGGGCCGGTGTCGCTGAAGCTTTCTTT
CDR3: CASSYTLGAGVAEAFF

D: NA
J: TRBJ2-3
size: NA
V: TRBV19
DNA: TGTGCCACTTCCAACCCTTGGGCTAGCACAGATACGCAGTATTTT
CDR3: CATSNPWASTDTQYF

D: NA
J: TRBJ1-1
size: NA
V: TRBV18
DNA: TGTGCCAGCTCCCTCAGACAAGTTCTTGACACTGAAGCTTTCTTT
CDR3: CASSLRQVLDTEAFF

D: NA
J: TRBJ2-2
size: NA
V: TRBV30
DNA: TGTGCCTGGAGGATCCCCAGCACCGGGGAGCTGTTTTTT
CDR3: CAWRIPSTGELFF

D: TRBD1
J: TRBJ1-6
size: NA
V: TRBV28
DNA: TGTGCCAGCAGTCCCGACAGGGGTGGCTCTCATTCACCCCTCCACTTT
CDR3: CASSPDRGGSHSPLHF

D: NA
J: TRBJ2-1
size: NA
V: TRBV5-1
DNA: TGCGCCAGCAGAACTACCTCGGCGGGAAGGTCCTACAATGAGCAGTTCTTC
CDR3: CASRTTSAGRSYNEQFF

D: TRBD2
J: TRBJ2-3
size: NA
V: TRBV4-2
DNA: TGTGCCAGCAGCCAACAGGGAGGGGTGGGCACAGATACGCAGTATTTT
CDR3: CASSQQGGVGTDTQYF

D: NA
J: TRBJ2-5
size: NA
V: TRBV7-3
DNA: TGTGCCAGCAGCTTCGGGGGAGAGGAGACCCAGTACTTC
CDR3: CASSFGGEETQYF

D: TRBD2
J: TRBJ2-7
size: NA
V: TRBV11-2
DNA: TGTGCCAGCAGCTACTCCCCGGGGGGGAACTACGAGCAGTACTTC
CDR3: CASSYSPGGNYEQYF

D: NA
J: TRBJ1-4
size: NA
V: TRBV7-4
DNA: TGTGCCAGCAGCTTACTGTTGAGGGTTTACGAAAAACTGTTTTTT
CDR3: CASSLLLRVYEKLFF